Each of the 5 T cell receptor beta chains below was sequenced from the same sample in a study of Graves' ophthalmopathy and Graves' hyperthyroidism. Researchers took RNA transcripts and amplified TCR beta CDR3 regions from them. First-round RT-PCR employed HTBI primers, with a second-round multiplex PCR after it. Each CDR3 protein gets one entry after TCRdb re-called the multiplex PCR reads with MiXCR. Among around 170,000 distinct CDR3 sequences, roughly 37% were seen once, and the ten largest hold under 7%. Sequencing was carried out using peripheral blood. All receptors come from a woman aged 40 to 49 with Graves' ophthalmopathy.

This clonotype has just one count. V gene TRBV5-1 combines with J gene TRBJ2-7; TRBD2 matches 7 bases. The germline CDR1 and CDR2 sequences are SGHRS and YFSETQ. The CDR3 sequence is 15 residues long. The junction had 9 bases not matched to a gene; V was cut back by 4 bases and J by 2 bases. CDR3 nucleotide sequence: TGCGCCAGCAGCGTAGTGTGGACTAGGGCCTACGAGCAGTACTTC. Its translation: CASSVVWTRAYEQYF.

This clonotype was recorded at least ten times. This rearrangement joins TRBV7-9 to TRBJ2-5; a weak D match, TRBD2 (5 bases). The CDR3 is 12 amino acids. The germline V gene encodes CDR1 SEHNR and CDR2 FQNEAQ (reference sequence). Deletions cut 5 bases from V and 7 bases from J, with 11 bases between. DNA for the CDR3: TGTGCCAGCAGCCAGAGGGTGGGGACCCAGTACTTC. Translating gives CASSQRVGTQYF. The variable domain in full, with the rest retrieved from reference TRBV7-9 and TRBJ2-5, is DTGVSQNPRHKITKRGQNVTFRCDPISEHNRLYWYRQTLGQGPEFLTYFQNEAQLEKSRLLSDRFSAERPKGSFSTLEIQRTEQGDSAMYLCASSQRVGTQYFGPGTRLLVL.

This clonotype was observed a single time. This chain joins TRBV7-6 and TRBJ2-7; 7 bases map to TRBD2. Germline CDR1 and CDR2: SGHVS and FNYEAQ. This CDR3 comprises 13 residues. V gave up 5 bases and J gave up 6 bases; unmatched junction bases: 7. CDR3 DNA: TGTGCCAGCAGCATGACTGGGGGGGGCGAGCAGTACTTC. Its translation is CASSMTGGGEQYF.

The CDR3 loop reads CASSWGLAGSALEQYF. In nucleotides, the CDR3 is TGTGCCAGCAGTTGGGGACTAGCGGGAAGCGCCCTCGAGCAGTACTTC. V is TRBV12-3 or TRBV12-4 and J is TRBJ2-7; 13 bases align to TRBD2. V gave up 4 bases and J gave up 6 bases; unmatched junction bases: 9. This CDR3 is built from 16 residues.

This clonotype has ten or more counts. The chain links TRBV18 to TRBJ1-1, with a tentative D call TRBD1 (5 bases). Germline loops: CDR1 KGHSH, CDR2 LQKENI. The V gene lost 5 bases and the J gene lost 1 base, with 8 bases spanning the gap. The CDR3 loop spans 13 amino acids. This chain's CDR3 is CASSNDRNTEAFF. The DNA of the CDR3 is TGTGCCAGCTCAAACGACAGGAACACTGAAGCTTTCTTT.